Given below is one T cell receptor (beta chain) in context. The sample holds other DNA sequences that translate to the same CDR3. Libraries were prepared by immunoSEQ multiplex PCR; TCRdb keeps only in-frame clonotypes and omits some of them. The table has 400,000 to 550,000 clones, 70% to 90% seen once. The CDR3 runs to 15 residues. In germline, CDR1 is KGHSH, CDR2 LQKENI. Deletions cut 4 bases from V and 0 bases from J, with 7 bases between. The sample belongs to a study of blood T cell repertoires in COVID-19. Everyone who took part was roughly 18 to 100 years old, and they came from some 23 US areas.

The origin of this receptor is a woman aged 18-29 years with acute COVID-19. The chain links TRBV18 to TRBJ2-6; a possible D gene is TRBD1 (6 bases). The sequenced material came from PBMCs or T cells enriched from blood (not recorded which). The CDR3 DNA is TGTGCCAGCTCACTGGACAGCTCTGGGGCCAACGTCCTGACTTTC. Encoded protein: CASSLDSSGANVLTF.